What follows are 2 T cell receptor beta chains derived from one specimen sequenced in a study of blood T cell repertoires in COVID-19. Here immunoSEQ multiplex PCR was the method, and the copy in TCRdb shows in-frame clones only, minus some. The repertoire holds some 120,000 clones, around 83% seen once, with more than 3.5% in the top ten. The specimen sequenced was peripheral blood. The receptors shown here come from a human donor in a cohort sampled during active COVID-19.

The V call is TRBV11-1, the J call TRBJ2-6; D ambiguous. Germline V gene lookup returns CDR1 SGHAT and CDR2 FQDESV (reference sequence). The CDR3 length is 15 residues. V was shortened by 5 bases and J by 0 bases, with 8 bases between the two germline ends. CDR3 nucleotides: TGTGCCAGCAGCCGAAGAGACTCTGGGGCCAACGTCCTGACTTTC. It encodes CASSRRDSGANVLTF.

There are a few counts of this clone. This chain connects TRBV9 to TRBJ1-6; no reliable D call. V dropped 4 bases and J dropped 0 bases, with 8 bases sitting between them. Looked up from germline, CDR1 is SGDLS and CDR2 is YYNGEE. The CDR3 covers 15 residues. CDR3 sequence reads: CASSLSSSYNSPLHF. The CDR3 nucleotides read TGTGCCAGCAGCCTAAGTAGCTCCTATAATTCACCCCTCCACTTT.